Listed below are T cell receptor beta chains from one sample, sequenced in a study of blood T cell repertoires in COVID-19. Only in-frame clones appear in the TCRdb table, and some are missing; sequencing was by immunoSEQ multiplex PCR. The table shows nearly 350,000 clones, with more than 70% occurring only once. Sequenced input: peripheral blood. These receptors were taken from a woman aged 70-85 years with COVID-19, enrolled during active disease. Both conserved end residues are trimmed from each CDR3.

ASTNRGMNTEAF TRBJ1-1 TRBV7-9
ASSLVEGGGTDTQY TRBJ2-3 TRBV7-9
ASSPGTGGKNIQY TRBJ2-4 TRBV5-1
ATGTGILAGELF TRBJ2-2 TRBV24-1
ATSDSGPRNQPQH TRBJ1-5 TRBV24-1
ASSLAMGQGTPQH TRBJ1-5 TRBV5-4
AWSPGLADYEQY TRBJ2-7 TRBV30
ASSGRQGYTEAF TRBJ1-1 TRBV5-6
ASSDDRNTGELF TRBJ2-2 TRBV5-1
ASSRRQEPYEQY TRBJ2-7 TRBV23-1
ASSPSDRRGYT TRBJ1-2 TRBV28
ASSQAAGGETQY TRBJ2-5 TRBV3-1/TRBV3-2
ASSQGGDSERRNIQY TRBJ2-4 TRBV4-2
ATSDTGYRGYT TRBJ1-2 TRBV24-1
ASSIRTGNYGYT TRBJ1-2 TRBV5-6
ASSRGLDRAYGYT TRBJ1-2 TRBV7-9
ASSLVVTGHGYT TRBJ1-2 TRBV11-2
ASGSTTRAIGYT TRBJ1-2 TRBV27
ASSELNTGELF TRBJ2-2 TRBV6-1
SVVLDSSYEQY TRBJ2-7 TRBV29-1
ASSWGGSSGGAETQY TRBJ2-5 TRBV7-2
ASSSDSYGYT TRBJ1-2 TRBV6-1
ASSFGTGVYGYT TRBJ1-2 TRBV6-2/TRBV6-3
ASSLFPVEEQF TRBJ2-1 TRBV7-2
SVEMQGSFTEAF TRBJ1-1 TRBV29-1
ASSPYFRESNTEAF TRBJ1-1 TRBV18
ARGPSGTFTGELF TRBJ2-2 TRBV30
ATSRNLGLHYGYT TRBJ1-2 TRBV15
ASSMSDGEQY TRBJ2-7 TRBV12-3/TRBV12-4
ASSLSFRAGYGYT TRBJ1-2 TRBV5-6
ASSYLSGRDEQY TRBJ2-7 TRBV6-5
ASSPGTAQLYGYT TRBJ1-2 TRBV5-1
ATSVRTGVKSNEQF TRBJ2-1 TRBV15
ASSLRQGVSYEQY TRBJ2-7 TRBV19
ASSSGGGGGNQPQH TRBJ1-5 TRBV5-8
ASSLVARPTNYGYT TRBJ1-2 TRBV7-9
ARSLIREANEKLF TRBJ1-4 TRBV5-3
ASSSSGGWPNEQF TRBJ2-1 TRBV6-5
ASSSRDGYT TRBJ1-2 TRBV12-3/TRBV12-4
ASSQEGVNTEAF TRBJ1-1 TRBV4-3
ASSGLAGGTDTQY TRBJ2-3 TRBV2
ASSLALSGVSSTDTQY TRBJ2-3 TRBV5-1
ASSFGGPADTQY TRBJ2-3 TRBV11-2
ASIRGSGGIYEQY TRBJ2-7 TRBV5-6
ASSSSGEVTGELF TRBJ2-2 TRBV6-6
ASSPYPGNSPLH TRBJ1-6 TRBV7-8
ASSSTGASGNTIY TRBJ1-3 TRBV27
ASSLGAPRDTQY TRBJ2-3 TRBV5-1
AISGGQVRTDTQY TRBJ2-3 TRBV10-3
ASSIHRQDTPKSQH TRBJ1-5 TRBV19
ASSQVGRDSGTGNTIY TRBJ1-3 TRBV4-1
ASSPRHAEKLF TRBJ1-4 TRBV7-9
ASSVGGGKRPQH TRBJ1-5 TRBV2
ASAGRTEAF TRBJ1-1 TRBV12-3/TRBV12-4